This T cell receptor (beta chain) was captured in a study of T cell clones after liver transplantation. As for the study in general: Samples came from ITN030ST, which attempted immunosuppression withdrawal within 2 years of liver transplantation. Pre-transplant mixed lymphocyte reactions yielded third-party-reactive TCRbeta sequences as comparators for graft-donor-reactive sequences.

Profiled with immunoSEQ multiplex PCR; TCRdb holds only in-frame clones, not every one. This sample yields under 85,000 clones, of which about four fifths are seen a single time; 0.65% to 0.85% belongs to the top ten. V dropped 2 bases and J dropped 8; count of bases not matched to a gene: 15. The CDR3 loop spans 18 amino acids. CDR1 is MGHRA and CDR2 is YSYEKL in the germline V gene. The chain has TRBV4-1 and TRBJ1-1, with 12 bases identical to TRBD1. This clonotype originated in a human patient who received a liver transplant. These T cells may partly come from the graft donor. The sample was CD4+ T cells from blood, taken 12 months after liver transplant. The CDR3 DNA is TGCGCCAGCAGCCAAATAGGGGACAGGGGGCGCGGGGGTGAGGAAGCTTTCTTT. This codes for CASSQIGDRGRGGEEAFF.